A single T cell receptor beta chain is shown here with its context. What it binds is unknown. The table came from immunoSEQ multiplex PCR; TCRdb's copy has only in-frame clones and leaves some out. The sample consists of 30,000 or so clones, 91% of them appearing once. The data were obtained in a study of PD-1 blockade in classical Hodgkin lymphoma. Study conclusions and caveats: Compared with healthy donors, newly diagnosed patients reportedly showed lower baseline TCR diversity.

The time point was: newly diagnosed, previously untreated cHL patient sample. Comparison relied on PBMCs that came from newly diagnosed, untreated classical Hodgkin lymphoma. Germline-derived CDR1 and CDR2 are LNHDA and SQIVND (reference sequence). Trimming at V came to 4 bases and at J to 8 bases, leaving 11 bases not matched to a gene. There are 16 residues in the CDR3. This sequence was found in a human donor with classical Hodgkin lymphoma. Sequenced sample: peripheral blood mononuclear cells (PBMCs). The chain recombines TRBV19 with TRBJ2-1, with TRBD2 matching over 10 bases. CDR3 amino acids: CASSSPRSGRVHEQFF. The CDR3 DNA follows: TGTGCCAGTAGTAGCCCACGCAGCGGGAGGGTTCATGAGCAGTTCTTC.